This TCR beta chain was identified in a study of monozygotic twins with inflammatory bowel disease. For each CDR3 protein, TCRdb gives one entry from its re-call of the 5' RACE reads, without DNA. The repertoire table contains over 110,000 distinct CDR3 sequences. Germline CDR1 is MNHNS and CDR2 is SASEGT. The CDR3 consists of 14 residues. Source material: blood. The rearrangement links TRBV6-1 to TRBJ2-7; as DNA is missing, the TRBD1 call by TCRdb cannot be tested. This TCR was recovered from a human donor with ulcerative colitis or Crohn's disease, or a healthy co-twin of an affected twin (not recorded which). Here the CDR3 reads CASSLSGSFYEQYF.